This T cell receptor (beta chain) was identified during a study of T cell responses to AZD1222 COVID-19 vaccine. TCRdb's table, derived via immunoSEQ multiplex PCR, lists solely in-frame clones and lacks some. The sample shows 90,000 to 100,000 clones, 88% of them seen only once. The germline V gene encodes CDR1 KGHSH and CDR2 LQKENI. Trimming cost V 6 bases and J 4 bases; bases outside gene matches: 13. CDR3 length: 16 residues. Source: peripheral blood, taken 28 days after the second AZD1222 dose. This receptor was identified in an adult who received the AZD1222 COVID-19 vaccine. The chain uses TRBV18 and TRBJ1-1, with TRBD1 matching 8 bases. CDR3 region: CASSPNTGTGVTEAFF. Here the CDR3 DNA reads TGTGCCAGCTCCCCCAACACCGGGACAGGAGTCACTGAAGCTTTCTTT.